The 4 T cell receptor beta chains in this list originate from one sample, sequenced in a study of cytomegalovirus exposure and HLA in healthy donors. PCR amplification relied on 60 Vbeta primers (plus 13 Jbeta primers). Profiling relied on immunoSEQ multiplex PCR, and the TCRdb table lists in-frame clones only, not all of them. This sample has approximately 76,000 clones, with around 80% found just once. Source material: PBMCs. Receptors were obtained from a man younger than 45 in good health and CMV-seronegative.

V usage is TRBV4-2 and J usage is TRBJ1-5; no firm D call. CDR3 length: 15 residues. Looked up from germline, CDR1 is LGHNA and CDR2 is YNFKEQ. Trimming took 1 base from V and 1 from J, leaving 8 bases between them. For the CDR3, the DNA is TGTGCCAGCAGCCAAGGTACAGAAAGCAATCAGCCCCAGCATTTT. It specifies CASSQGTESNQPQHF.

This rearrangement joins TRBV29-1 to TRBJ1-1; maybe TRBD1 (6 bases). CDR1 is SQVTM and CDR2 is ANQGSEA in the germline V gene. The CDR3 contains 14 residues. V dropped 5 bases and J dropped 3 bases, with 16 bases sitting between them. The CDR3 region is CSVKVDSIYTEAFF. The DNA of the CDR3 is TGCAGCGTTAAAGTGGACAGCATTTACACTGAAGCTTTCTTT.

The chain joins TRBV11-3 to TRBJ1-1, with D unresolved. CDR3 length equals 13 residues. Trimming stripped 1 base from V and 5 bases from J, with 8 bases between. Germline assignment: CDR1 SGHNT and CDR2 YENEEA. Here the CDR3 DNA reads TGTGCCAGCAGCTTAGGGGTAGCTACTGAAGCTTTCTTT. It specifies CASSLGVATEAFF.

CDR3 in DNA: TGTGCCACTGCGAGGAGCGGGAGTCCGTGGGAGACCCAGTACTTC. This gives the protein CATARSGSPWETQYF. This sequence joins TRBV6-4 and TRBJ2-5; 8 bases match TRBD2. Germline V gives CDR1 MRHNA, CDR2 SNTAGT. V was clipped by 10 bases and J by 5 bases; unmatched bases: 15. The CDR3 totals 15 residues.